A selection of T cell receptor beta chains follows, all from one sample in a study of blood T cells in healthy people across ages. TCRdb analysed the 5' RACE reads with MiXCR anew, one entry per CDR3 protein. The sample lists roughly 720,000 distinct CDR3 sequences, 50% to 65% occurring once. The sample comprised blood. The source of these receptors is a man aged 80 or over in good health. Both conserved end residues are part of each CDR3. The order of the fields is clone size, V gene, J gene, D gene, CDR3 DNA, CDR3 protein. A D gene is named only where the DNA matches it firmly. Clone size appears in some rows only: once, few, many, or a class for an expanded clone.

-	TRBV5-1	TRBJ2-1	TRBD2	TGCGCCAGCAGCCCGGGACTAGCTAAGGGTAATGAGCAGTTCTTC	CASSPGLAKGNEQFF
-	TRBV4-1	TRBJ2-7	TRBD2	TGCGCCAGCAGCCAAGAACAGACTAGCGGCTACGAGCAGTACTTC	CASSQEQTSGYEQYF
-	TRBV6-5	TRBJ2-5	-	TGTGCCAGCAGTCCCGCTATGGGAACGGAGCAGTACTTC	CASSPAMGTEQYF
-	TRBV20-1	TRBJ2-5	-	TGCAGTGCGACCCCTATCGAGACCCAGTACTTC	CSATPIETQYF
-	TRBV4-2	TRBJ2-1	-	TGTGCCAGCAGCCAAGATGGGGGGATTGGGCAGTTCTTC	CASSQDGGIGQFF
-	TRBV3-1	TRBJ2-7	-	TGTGCCAGCAGCTTCCCAACGGGCAGATCCTACGAGCAGTACTTC	CASSFPTGRSYEQYF
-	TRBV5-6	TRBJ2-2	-	TGTGCCAGCAGCGAGGTAGGGCAGGGTTATACCGGGGAGCTGTTTTTT	CASSEVGQGYTGELFF
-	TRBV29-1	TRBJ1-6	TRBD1	TGCAGCGTTATGACAGGGGATTATAATTCACCCCTCCACTTT	CSVMTGDYNSPLHF
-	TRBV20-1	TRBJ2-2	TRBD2	TGCAGTGCTACCAGACTAGCGAGAGGATCCGGGGAGCTGTTTTTT	CSATRLARGSGELFF
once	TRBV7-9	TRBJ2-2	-	TGTGCCAGCAGCCGGGGACAAGATCTAAACACCGGGGAGCTGTTTTTT	CASSRGQDLNTGELFF
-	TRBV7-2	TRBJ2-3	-	TGTGCCAGCAGCTTAGCAGAGCACAGATACGCGTATTTT	CASSLAEHRYAYF
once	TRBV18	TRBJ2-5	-	TGTGCCAGCTCACAAGTTTCAGGGGGAGGAGAGACCCAGTACTTC	CASSQVSGGGETQYF
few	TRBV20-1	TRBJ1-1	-	TGCAGGGGGCTGGAGGGGACTGAAGCTTTCTTT	CRGLEGTEAFF
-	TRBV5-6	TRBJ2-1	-	TGTGCCAGCAGCTTGGTACAGGTTGCGTGGGGGAACAATGAGCAGTTCTTC	CASSLVQVAWGNNEQFF
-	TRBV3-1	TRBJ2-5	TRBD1	TGTGCCAGCAGCCTTAATACAGGGGGGGAGACCCAGTACTTC	CASSLNTGGETQYF
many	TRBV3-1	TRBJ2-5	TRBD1	TGTGCCAGCAGTCCAGGGGGAGAGACCCAGTACTTC	CASSPGGETQYF
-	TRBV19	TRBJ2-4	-	TGTGCCAGTAGGGAGGGTCCGGCCAAAAACATTCAGTACTTC	CASREGPAKNIQYF